This is a list of T cell receptor beta chains from one sample in a study of blood T cell repertoires in COVID-19. Some clones are missing from TCRdb's copy, which holds only in-frame ones; the method was immunoSEQ multiplex PCR. Of roughly 200,000 clones listed, 86% are singletons. Sequenced material: peripheral blood. These receptors were taken from a woman under 40 with active or convalescent COVID-19. Both conserved end residues are trimmed from each CDR3.

J gene	V gene	CDR3 protein
TRBJ2-1	TRBV12-5	ASGLSPISEQF
TRBJ1-2	TRBV30	AWDGGNNYGYT
TRBJ1-2	TRBV5-4	ASSFGQGLSGYT
TRBJ1-4	TRBV4-1	ASSHRTATNEKLF
TRBJ1-2	TRBV24-1	ATGAGSDYGYT
TRBJ2-3	TRBV11-3	ASSFMVSFGGSTDTQY
TRBJ2-1	TRBV18	ASSPPSGANNEQF
TRBJ2-2	TRBV28	ASSFPYFQSTGELF
TRBJ2-3	TRBV6-6	ASRQTRGLSTDTQY
TRBJ1-6	TRBV3-1/TRBV3-2	ASSHGLVDSPLH
TRBJ2-3	TRBV4-1	ASRNLLTGNTDTQY
TRBJ1-2	TRBV29-1	SVGPGVANYGYT
TRBJ2-7	TRBV7-6	ASRLSTGFHEQY
TRBJ2-7	TRBV7-9	ASSPPSYEQY
TRBJ1-2	TRBV7-2	ASSLFLTGSGGYT
TRBJ2-1	TRBV5-1	ASRPSTSGAYNEQF
TRBJ1-1	TRBV7-9	ASSPTVLNTEAF
TRBJ1-1	TRBV15	ATSRGRDMNTEAF
TRBJ2-6	TRBV12-1	ASSFGQGYYSGANVLT
TRBJ1-1	TRBV29-1	SVEGGQLNTEAF
TRBJ1-2	TRBV19	ASRTGAAGGYT
TRBJ2-2	TRBV4-2	ASSHTEQGRELF